A selection of T cell receptor beta chains follows, all from one sample in a study of cytomegalovirus exposure and HLA in healthy donors. Repertoires were generated with immunoSEQ multiplex PCR, while TCRdb's copy carries only in-frame clones and drops some. The sample shows approximately 100,000 clones, approximately 85% of them seen only once. The sequencing sample was made of PBMCs. The receptors come from a man under 40 in good health and CMV-seronegative. CDR3s include the opening cysteine and the closing phenylalanine or tryptophan. D genes are given only for firm matches. A row's size may be missing; if present it is once, few, many or a size class.

j_gene: TRBJ2-1
abundance: NA
v_gene: TRBV5-1
d_gene: NA
CDR3nt: TGCGCCAGCAGCACAACCGACAGGAATGAGCAGTTCTTC
CDR3aa: CASSTTDRNEQFF

j_gene: TRBJ2-7
abundance: NA
v_gene: TRBV4-1
d_gene: TRBD1
CDR3nt: TGCGCCAGCAGCCAGGACACCGGGACAGGGAACGAGCAGTACTTC
CDR3aa: CASSQDTGTGNEQYF

j_gene: TRBJ1-2
abundance: NA
v_gene: TRBV2
d_gene: NA
CDR3nt: TGTGCCAGCAGGGTCGTGACACAGGACGCTGGCTACACCTTC
CDR3aa: CASRVVTQDAGYTF

j_gene: TRBJ2-1
abundance: NA
v_gene: TRBV27
d_gene: TRBD2
CDR3nt: TGTGCCAGCAGTTTCCTAGCGGCTGAAAGCGAGCAGTTCTTC
CDR3aa: CASSFLAAESEQFF

j_gene: TRBJ2-3
abundance: NA
v_gene: TRBV5-1
d_gene: NA
CDR3nt: TGCGCCAGCAGCTTGCGAACAGCAGATACGCAGTATTTT
CDR3aa: CASSLRTADTQYF

j_gene: TRBJ2-1
abundance: NA
v_gene: TRBV7-3
d_gene: NA
CDR3nt: TGTGCCAGCAGCTTCCAGAGGGACACCAAAAAGTTCTTC
CDR3aa: CASSFQRDTKKFF

j_gene: TRBJ1-2
abundance: NA
v_gene: TRBV2
d_gene: NA
CDR3nt: TGTGCCACCACGACAGAATACTATGGCTACACCTTC
CDR3aa: CATTTEYYGYTF

j_gene: TRBJ2-2
abundance: NA
v_gene: TRBV18
d_gene: NA
CDR3nt: TGTGCCAGCTCACCACCGGGTCCCCGGGTGGAGGAGCTGTTTTTT
CDR3aa: CASSPPGPRVEELFF

j_gene: TRBJ1-1
abundance: NA
v_gene: TRBV18
d_gene: NA
CDR3nt: TGTGCCAGCTCGAAAGACAGCAACACTGAAGCTTTCTTT
CDR3aa: CASSKDSNTEAFF

j_gene: TRBJ1-3
abundance: NA
v_gene: TRBV12-5
d_gene: NA
CDR3nt: TGTGCTAGTGGTTTGGAAAGCCTATCCGACTCTGGAAACACCATATATTTT
CDR3aa: CASGLESLSDSGNTIYF

j_gene: TRBJ1-3
abundance: NA
v_gene: TRBV4-1
d_gene: TRBD1
CDR3nt: TGCGCCAGCGGAGACAGGGAGGCTGGAAACACCATATATTTT
CDR3aa: CASGDREAGNTIYF

j_gene: TRBJ2-7
abundance: once
v_gene: TRBV4-1
d_gene: NA
CDR3nt: TGCGCCAGCAGCCAGCGTGTTTTAACAGGGCAATCAGTAGAGCAGTACTTC
CDR3aa: CASSQRVLTGQSVEQYF

j_gene: TRBJ2-7
abundance: NA
v_gene: TRBV5-4
d_gene: NA
CDR3nt: TGTGCCAGCAGCTTGACAGGGATGTACGAGCAGTACTTC
CDR3aa: CASSLTGMYEQYF

j_gene: TRBJ1-1
abundance: NA
v_gene: TRBV7-2
d_gene: NA
CDR3nt: TGTGCCAGCAGCTTGGGGGGACCCACTGAAGCTTTCTTT
CDR3aa: CASSLGGPTEAFF

j_gene: TRBJ1-6
abundance: NA
v_gene: TRBV30
d_gene: NA
CDR3nt: TGTGCCTGGACGATCGGACAAGTCAATTCACCCCTCCACTTT
CDR3aa: CAWTIGQVNSPLHF

j_gene: TRBJ2-5
abundance: NA
v_gene: TRBV9
d_gene: TRBD1
CDR3nt: TGTGCCAGCAGCGTTGGACAGGGCCACCAGTACTTC
CDR3aa: CASSVGQGHQYF

j_gene: TRBJ2-1
abundance: NA
v_gene: TRBV7-9
d_gene: NA
CDR3nt: TGTGCCAGCACCGAGAGGGGGTACAATGAGCAGTTCTTC
CDR3aa: CASTERGYNEQFF

j_gene: TRBJ2-1
abundance: few
v_gene: TRBV6-5
d_gene: TRBD2
CDR3nt: TGTGCCAGCAGTTACTCCGGGACTAGCGGGGGCAATGAGCAGTTCTTC
CDR3aa: CASSYSGTSGGNEQFF

j_gene: TRBJ2-3
abundance: NA
v_gene: TRBV30
d_gene: NA
CDR3nt: TGTGCCTGGAGTCGCGGCGAGGGGGGGGATACGCAGTATTTT
CDR3aa: CAWSRGEGGDTQYF

j_gene: TRBJ1-2
abundance: NA
v_gene: TRBV4-1
d_gene: TRBD1
CDR3nt: TGCGCCAGCAGCGCTTATCGGGACAGGGGAAATGGCTACACCTTC
CDR3aa: CASSAYRDRGNGYTF

j_gene: TRBJ2-3
abundance: NA
v_gene: TRBV6-1
d_gene: TRBD2
CDR3nt: TGTGCCAGCAGTGAAGACGGGGGGGATTCAGATACGCAGTATTTT
CDR3aa: CASSEDGGDSDTQYF

j_gene: TRBJ2-6
abundance: NA
v_gene: TRBV14
d_gene: NA
CDR3nt: TGTGCCAGCAGCCAAGTAGGTAGACTCACGAGCTCTGGGGCCAACGTCCTGACTTTC
CDR3aa: CASSQVGRLTSSGANVLTF

j_gene: TRBJ2-5
abundance: NA
v_gene: TRBV19
d_gene: TRBD2
CDR3nt: TGTGCCAGTAGTCTTTTCACGGGACTAGCGGTACAAGAGACCCAGTACTTC
CDR3aa: CASSLFTGLAVQETQYF

j_gene: TRBJ2-5
abundance: once
v_gene: TRBV14
d_gene: NA
CDR3nt: TGTGCCAGCAGCCAAGGTCAAGTTTGGGCTTTCGAAGGGACCCAGTACTTC
CDR3aa: CASSQGQVWAFEGTQYF

j_gene: TRBJ2-2
abundance: NA
v_gene: TRBV10-3
d_gene: TRBD2
CDR3nt: TGTGCCATCAGTGGGCTAGCGGTTACCGGGGAGCTGTTTTTT
CDR3aa: CAISGLAVTGELFF

j_gene: TRBJ1-3
abundance: NA
v_gene: TRBV4-1
d_gene: NA
CDR3nt: TGCGCCAGCAGCCAAGGAGAGAGGGACACCATATATTTT
CDR3aa: CASSQGERDTIYF

j_gene: TRBJ2-5
abundance: NA
v_gene: TRBV6-1
d_gene: NA
CDR3nt: TGTGCCAGCTCGACGGCAGGGGAGACCCAGTACTTC
CDR3aa: CASSTAGETQYF

j_gene: TRBJ2-7
abundance: NA
v_gene: TRBV2
d_gene: NA
CDR3nt: TGTGCCAGCATGGCAGGGGGGTACGAGCAGTACTTC
CDR3aa: CASMAGGYEQYF

j_gene: TRBJ2-3
abundance: NA
v_gene: TRBV30
d_gene: TRBD2
CDR3nt: TGTGCCTGGAGTCCTAACAGCGGGGGGTGGGATACGCAGTATTTT
CDR3aa: CAWSPNSGGWDTQYF

j_gene: TRBJ2-2
abundance: NA
v_gene: TRBV6-4
d_gene: TRBD1
CDR3nt: TGTGCCAGCAGTGACTCTCGAGGGGGCCACACCGGGGAGCTGTTTTTT
CDR3aa: CASSDSRGGHTGELFF

j_gene: TRBJ2-3
abundance: NA
v_gene: TRBV27
d_gene: TRBD2
CDR3nt: TGTGCCAGCAGTTTTTCTAGCGGGGCAAGCACAGATACGCAGTATTTT
CDR3aa: CASSFSSGASTDTQYF

j_gene: TRBJ2-1
abundance: NA
v_gene: TRBV18
d_gene: NA
CDR3nt: TGTGCCAGCTCACCAGGGGCTAGCGCGGACAATGAGCAGTTCTTC
CDR3aa: CASSPGASADNEQFF

j_gene: TRBJ2-7
abundance: NA
v_gene: TRBV5-3
d_gene: TRBD1
CDR3nt: TGTGCCAGAAGCTTTAACCCCCGCAACATAATACAGGGGGTGCCCTCCTACGAGCAGTACTTC
CDR3aa: CARSFNPRNIIQGVPSYEQYF

j_gene: TRBJ2-5
abundance: NA
v_gene: TRBV4-2
d_gene: TRBD1
CDR3nt: TGTGCCAGCAGCCCAACAGGGGGACAAGAGACCCAGTACTTC
CDR3aa: CASSPTGGQETQYF

j_gene: TRBJ1-2
abundance: once
v_gene: TRBV9
d_gene: TRBD1
CDR3nt: TGTGCCAGCAGCGTAGCCGGACAGGGATCGAACTATGGCTACACCTTC
CDR3aa: CASSVAGQGSNYGYTF

j_gene: TRBJ1-1
abundance: NA
v_gene: TRBV9
d_gene: TRBD1
CDR3nt: TGTGCCAGCAGCGCGGGACAGAGCAACACTGAAGCTTTCTTT
CDR3aa: CASSAGQSNTEAFF

j_gene: TRBJ1-5
abundance: NA
v_gene: TRBV15
d_gene: NA
CDR3nt: TGTGCCACCACCCCTGGGAGGGTCGATCAGCCCCAGCATTTT
CDR3aa: CATTPGRVDQPQHF

j_gene: TRBJ1-2
abundance: few
v_gene: TRBV7-9
d_gene: TRBD1
CDR3nt: TGTGCCAGCAGCTCGGACAGGAGCTATGGCTACACCTTC
CDR3aa: CASSSDRSYGYTF

j_gene: TRBJ1-1
abundance: NA
v_gene: TRBV30
d_gene: NA
CDR3nt: TGTGCCCGGGGGGGAAATACGATGAACACTGAAGCTTTCTTT
CDR3aa: CARGGNTMNTEAFF

j_gene: TRBJ2-1
abundance: NA
v_gene: TRBV11-3
d_gene: TRBD1
CDR3nt: TGTGCCAGCAGCCCAGGGGGCAATGAGCAGTTCTTC
CDR3aa: CASSPGGNEQFF

j_gene: TRBJ2-3
abundance: NA
v_gene: TRBV5-4
d_gene: TRBD2
CDR3nt: TGTGCCAGCAGCCCACTAGCGGGAAGCACAGATACGCAGTATTTT
CDR3aa: CASSPLAGSTDTQYF